This T cell receptor (beta chain) came from a study of T-cell reconstitution after alpha-beta-depleted transplantation in children. Unique molecular identifiers were used to barcode this TCRbeta library. TCRdb reprocessed the PCR reads via MiXCR and lists one record per CDR3 protein. The profile shows about 610,000 distinct CDR3 sequences, roughly a tenth of them singletons. V was shortened by 0 bases and J by 6 bases, with 8 bases between the two germline ends. The length of the CDR3 is 14 residues. The receptor comes from a human donor who donated a stem cell graft to a child with acute myeloid leukemia. The V call is TRBV12-3 or TRBV12-4, the J call TRBJ2-2; no clear D gene. The sample was PBMCs from the stem cell graft donor, taken from the stem cell graft. The CDR3 coding sequence is TGTGCCAGCAGTTTAGCGGGAACTCCCGGGGAGCTGTTTTTT. It encodes CASSLAGTPGELFF.